These 19 T cell receptor beta chains originate from one sample sequenced in a study of beta chain features in type 1 diabetes (dated by TCRdb to 2016 to 2019). Library method: the immunoSEQ multiplex PCR assay. The entire isolated RNA was reverse transcribed using the High Capacity cDNA Reverse Transcription Kit, and thus expressed TCRB transcripts were sequenced. The table comes from immuneACCESS by way of TCRdb, which keeps in-frame sequences with V and J called. Part of the clones is missing from these tables; in studies checked, under half for an unresolved V gene and the rest for unknown reasons. The sample has 250,000 or so clones on record, more than 11% of them singletons. Roughly 0.019% of the sample goes to the ten largest clones. The study at large found these results: A moderate but significant shortening of TCRB CDR3 length was observed in type 1 diabetes patients in all four CD4+ subsets.

Their antigen targets remain unknown. Sequencing was performed on naive CD4+ T cells from blood. The intended sense of this specimen's cell subset or site label: true naive CD4+ T cells. These receptors were obtained from a man younger than 45 with type 1 diabetes.

In this sample, this clone turned up a few times. This specimen includes other DNA sequences encoding the same CDR3. The chain carries TRBV19 and TRBJ2-3; D ambiguous. Germline V lookup: CDR1 LNHDA, CDR2 SQIVND (reference sequence). Deletions cut 3 bases from V and 6 bases from J, with 4 bases between. The CDR3 consists of 11 residues. For the CDR3, the DNA is TGTGCCAGTAGTATTTCGGATACGCAGTATTTT. As protein: CASSISDTQYF.

Only a few counts were recorded for this clone. This sequence joins TRBV5-1 and TRBJ2-1; D is uncertain. V lost 0 bases, J lost 6 bases, and 4 bases lay in between. The CDR3 is 12 amino acids. In germline, CDR1 is SGHRS, CDR2 YFSETQ. The CDR3 region has the DNA TGCGCCAGCAGCTTGGGGGCCAATGAGCAGTTCTTC. It codes for CASSLGANEQFF.

This clone has a handful of counts. CDR3 sequence (DNA): TGTGCCAGCAGCCATGTGACCGCAGGGGTGAACACCGGGGAGCTGTTTTTT. This codes for CASSHVTAGVNTGELFF. The rearrangement joins TRBV14 to TRBJ2-2; tentatively, D is TRBD1 (6 bases). Trimming pared 3 bases from V and 1 base from J, leaving 15 bases between. Germline loops: CDR1 SGHDN, CDR2 FVKESK. The CDR3 runs to 17 residues.

The sample holds a few counts of this clone. This chain links TRBV25-1 with TRBJ2-7; possible D gene TRBD1, 6 bases. V lost 6 bases to trimming and J lost 9 bases, with 15 bases between them. CDR3 length: 12 residues. CDR1 is MGHDK and CDR2 is SYGVNS in the germline V gene. The CDR3 region is CASSPQGWRQYF. The CDR3 DNA is TGTGCCAGCAGCCCACAGGGCTGGCGGCAGTACTTC.

This clone has just a few counts. The chain carries TRBV2 and TRBJ2-4; D perhaps matches TRBD2 (5 bases). The CDR3 loop spans 13 amino acids. The germline V gene has CDR1 SNHLY and CDR2 FYNNEI. Trimming stripped 7 bases from V and 0 bases from J, with 7 bases between. The chain's CDR3 is CASTGEAKNIQYF. The CDR3 DNA is TGTGCCAGCACCGGGGAAGCCAAAAACATTCAGTACTTC.

This rearrangement joins TRBV7-6 to TRBJ1-6; D is unresolved. CDR3 length: 14 amino acids. Germline values: CDR1 SGHVS, CDR2 FNYEAQ. Trimming took 5 bases from V and 2 from J, leaving 7 bases between them. The CDR3 region is CASSADTYNSPLHF. CDR3 nucleotides: TGTGCCAGCAGCGCTGACACCTATAATTCACCCCTCCACTTT.

V gene TRBV14 combines with J gene TRBJ2-3; perhaps TRBD2 as D (5 bases). Germline V CDR1 and CDR2: SGHDN, FVKESK. The CDR3 has 12 residues. Trimming took off 4 bases at V and 7 bases at J, with 9 bases between the two ends. For the CDR3, the DNA is TGTGCCAGCAGCCCCCGGGGTAATACGCAGTATTTT. It specifies CASSPRGNTQYF.

The chain recombines TRBV18 with TRBJ1-1, with a tentative D call TRBD1 (6 bases). The CDR3 has 18 amino acids. V gave up 0 bases and J gave up 1 base, with 18 bases separating them. The germline gives CDR1 KGHSH, CDR2 LQKENI. The CDR3 reads CASSPPAFGGAWNTEAFF. CDR3 nucleotides: TGTGCCAGCTCACCACCCGCTTTTGGGGGGGCTTGGAACACTGAAGCTTTCTTT.

This clone was counted a few times. The rearrangement links TRBV6-6 to TRBJ2-1; 8 bases agree with TRBD2. Germline V gene data show CDR1 as MNHNY and CDR2 as SVGAGI (reference sequence). The CDR3 runs to 16 residues. Trimming cost V 0 bases and J 3 bases; bases outside gene matches: 4. The CDR3 loop is CASSYSLSGNYNEQFF. The CDR3, as DNA: TGTGCCAGCAGTTACTCCCTTAGCGGGAACTACAATGAGCAGTTCTTC.

The chain employs TRBV7-2 and TRBJ1-4; no clear D gene. Trimming removed 1 base from V and 4 bases from J, with 7 bases in between. The germline CDR1 and CDR2 sequences are SGHTA and FQGNSA. This CDR3 region has 14 residues. CDR3 amino acids: CASSLGGNNEKLFF. The CDR3 DNA sequence: TGTGCCAGCAGCTTAGGCGGGAATAATGAAAAACTGTTTTTT.

This clone has a handful of counts. The chain is built from TRBV14 and TRBJ1-2; no definite D call. In germline, CDR1 is SGHDN, CDR2 FVKESK. V dropped 0 bases and J dropped 8 bases, with 13 bases sitting between them. The length of the CDR3 is 14 residues. As DNA, the CDR3 is TGTGCCAGCAGCCAAGATCTTAGAAAAGCGGGCTACACCTTC. It encodes CASSQDLRKAGYTF.

This clone has a handful of counts. The genes are TRBV6-1 and TRBJ1-1; perhaps TRBD1 as D (6 bases). CDR3 length: 14 residues. CDR1 is MNHNS, CDR2 SASEGT, per germline. Trimming stripped 9 bases from V and 2 bases from J, with 16 bases between. The CDR3 DNA is TGTGCCAGTCAGGGGAGGGGAGGTAACACTGAAGCTTTCTTT. Translated: CASQGRGGNTEAFF.

The chain is built from TRBV7-9 and TRBJ1-1, with D unresolved. The CDR3 consists of 14 residues. The ends were cut back, 2 bases at V and 7 bases at J, with 14 bases in the middle. CDR1 and CDR2 (germline): SEHNR, FQNEAQ (reference sequence). CDR3 DNA: TGTGCCAGCAGCTTACGAACGGGTACTAGTGAAGCTTTCTTT. Its protein is CASSLRTGTSEAFF.

The chain employs TRBV7-9 and TRBJ2-3; D may be TRBD2 (5 bases). Trimming shortened V by 1 base and J by 6 bases, and 14 bases separated the two germline ends. Germline lookup yields CDR1 SEHNR and CDR2 FQNEAQ (reference sequence). CDR3 size: 15 residues. The CDR3 DNA sequence: TGTGCCAGCAGCTTAGTAAGCGGAGCGCTTGATACGCAGTATTTT. The encoded protein is CASSLVSGALDTQYF.

This chain joins TRBV5-1 and TRBJ2-3; D may be TRBD1 (6 bases). Trimming pared 4 bases from V and 0 bases from J, leaving 15 bases between. The CDR3 contains 16 residues. Germline V lookup: CDR1 SGHRS, CDR2 YFSETQ. CDR3 in amino acids: CASSTGQSSSTDTQYF. The CDR3 region has the DNA TGCGCCAGCAGCACCGGACAGTCCTCTAGCACAGATACGCAGTATTTT.

The chain uses TRBV6-5 and TRBJ1-6; TRBD1 might be the D (5 bases). CDR3 length: 16 amino acids. Per the germline V gene, CDR1 is MNHEY and CDR2 is SVGAGI. Between the trimmed V and J ends, which lost 2 bases and 6 bases, there was a span of 14 bases. The CDR3 DNA sequence: TGTGCCAGCAGTTACGGCCAGGGAGGTGCTAATTCACCCCTCCACTTT. It is translated as CASSYGQGGANSPLHF.

The rearrangement links TRBV2 to TRBJ2-5; D unresolved. Germline CDR1 reads SNHLY; CDR2 reads FYNNEI. Between the trimmed V and J ends, which lost 6 bases and 5 bases, there was a span of 10 bases. This CDR3 has 12 amino acids. The CDR3 loop reads CASSESSETQYF. CDR3 coding DNA: TGTGCCAGCAGCGAATCTAGTGAGACCCAGTACTTC.

This clone was recorded a few times. DNA for the CDR3: TGTGCCAGCAGCGTAATTGCTAGCGGGGGGGATACGCAGTATTTT. Translation gives CASSVIASGGDTQYF. J is TRBJ2-3 and V is TRBV9; 11 bases match TRBD2. The ends lost 1 base at V and 6 bases at J; junction bases unmatched: 4. Germline CDR1 reads SGDLS; CDR2 reads YYNGEE. This CDR3 has 15 amino acids.

This clone occurred a few times. The V gene is TRBV2, the J gene TRBJ1-3; unclear D gene. The germline gives CDR1 SNHLY, CDR2 FYNNEI. V lost 4 bases to trimming and J lost 2 bases, with 6 bases between them. The CDR3 loop spans 13 amino acids. The CDR3 DNA sequence: TGTGCCAGCAGTGTTTCTCCTGGAAACACCATATATTTT. Its translation: CASSVSPGNTIYF.